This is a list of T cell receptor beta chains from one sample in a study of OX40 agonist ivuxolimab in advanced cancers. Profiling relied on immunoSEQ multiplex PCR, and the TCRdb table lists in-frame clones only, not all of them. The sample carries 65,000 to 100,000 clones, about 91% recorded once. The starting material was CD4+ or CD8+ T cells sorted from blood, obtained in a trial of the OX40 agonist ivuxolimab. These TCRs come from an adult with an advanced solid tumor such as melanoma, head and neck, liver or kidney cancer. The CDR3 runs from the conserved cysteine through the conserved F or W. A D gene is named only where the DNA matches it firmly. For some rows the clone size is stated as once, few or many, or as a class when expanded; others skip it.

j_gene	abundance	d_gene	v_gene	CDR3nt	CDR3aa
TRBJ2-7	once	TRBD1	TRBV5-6	TGTGCCAGCAGCTTCCGGGACAGGGTCTTGGAGCAGTACTTC	CASSFRDRVLEQYF
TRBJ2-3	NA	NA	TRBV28	TGTGCCAGCAGGGGCCGGGACCACCGACGCACAGATACGCAGTATTTT	CASRGRDHRRTDTQYF
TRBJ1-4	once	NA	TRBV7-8	TGTGCCAGCCCCGGGGGGGCTGAAAAACTGTTTTTT	CASPGGAEKLFF
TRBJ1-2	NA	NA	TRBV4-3	TGCGCCAGCAGCCAAGATCCTACCGGGGGCTATGGCTACACCTTC	CASSQDPTGGYGYTF
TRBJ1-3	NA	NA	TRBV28	TGTGCCAGCAGTTCCCCAAATAGGGGAGTAGGAAACACCATATATTTT	CASSSPNRGVGNTIYF
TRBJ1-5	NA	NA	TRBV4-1	TGCGCCAGCAGCCAAGGGGTGAATCAGCCCCAGCATTTT	CASSQGVNQPQHF
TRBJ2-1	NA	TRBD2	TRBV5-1	TGCGCCAGCACCATTAGCGGGAGCTCCTACAATGAGCAGTTCTTC	CASTISGSSYNEQFF
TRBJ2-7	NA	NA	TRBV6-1	TGTGCCAGCAGTGAACCCTACGAGCAGTACTTC	CASSEPYEQYF
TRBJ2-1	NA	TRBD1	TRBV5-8	TGTGCCAGCAGCTTGGGGAGACAGGGCTTCAATGAGCAGTTCTTC	CASSLGRQGFNEQFF
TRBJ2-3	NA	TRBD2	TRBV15	TGTGCCACCTCGCAGACGCACGGGAGGGTGACAGATACGCAGTATTTT	CATSQTHGRVTDTQYF
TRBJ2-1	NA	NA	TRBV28	TGTGCCACTCTGTTAATTGCCTACAATGAGCAGTTCTTC	CATLLIAYNEQFF
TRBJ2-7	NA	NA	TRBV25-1	TGTGCCAGGACCGGCGCCGCGGAGCAGTACTTC	CARTGAAEQYF
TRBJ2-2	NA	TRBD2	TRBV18	TGTGCCAGCTCACCACCAACTAGCGGGAGAGTTGACGGGGAGCTGTTTTTT	CASSPPTSGRVDGELFF
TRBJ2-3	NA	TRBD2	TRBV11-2	TGTGCCAGCAGCTTATTAGCACGGGGGGTCGGGGATACGCAGTATTTT	CASSLLARGVGDTQYF
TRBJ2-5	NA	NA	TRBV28	TGTGCCAGCAGTTACGGGACCCAGTACTTC	CASSYGTQYF
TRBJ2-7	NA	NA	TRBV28	TGTGCCAGCGTTCTGGGAAACCACTACGAGCAGTACTTC	CASVLGNHYEQYF
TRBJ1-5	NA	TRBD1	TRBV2	TGTGCCAGCAGTGCTACGACAGGGTCCGTTCAGCCCCAGCATTTT	CASSATTGSVQPQHF
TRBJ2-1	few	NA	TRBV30	TGTGCCTGGAACGCCATTCAAAACAATGAGCAGTTCTTC	CAWNAIQNNEQFF
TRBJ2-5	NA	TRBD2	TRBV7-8	TGTGCCAGCAGCCTAGGCGGGACTAGCGGGCTCCATGGAGAGACCCAGTACTTC	CASSLGGTSGLHGETQYF
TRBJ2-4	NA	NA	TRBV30	TGTGCCTGGAGTCCCTTGGGAGGAGGGCTCGGGGACATTCAGTACTTC	CAWSPLGGGLGDIQYF
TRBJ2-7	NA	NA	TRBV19	TGTGCCAGTAGTACAGTCTCGGACCCCGACTACGAGCAGTACTTC	CASSTVSDPDYEQYF
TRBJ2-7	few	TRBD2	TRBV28	TGTGCCAGCCCCCCGATGGGTCTAGCGGGAGGTCCCTCCTACGAGCAGTACTTC	CASPPMGLAGGPSYEQYF
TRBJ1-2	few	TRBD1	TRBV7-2	TGTGCCAGCAGAGAACAGGGGGCCGTCGGCTACACCTTC	CASREQGAVGYTF
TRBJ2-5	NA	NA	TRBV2	TGTGCCAGCAGTGAAGTAGGGACCCAGTACTTC	CASSEVGTQYF
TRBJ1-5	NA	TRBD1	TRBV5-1	TGCGCCAGCAGCTCCGGACAGGGGGACAATCAGCCCCAGCATTTT	CASSSGQGDNQPQHF
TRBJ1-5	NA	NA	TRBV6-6	TGTGCCAGCAGGCTCAATAGCAATCAGCCCCAGCATTTT	CASRLNSNQPQHF
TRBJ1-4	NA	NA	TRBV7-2	TGTGCCAGCAGAAGGACAGCAACTAATGAAAAACTGTTTTTT	CASRRTATNEKLFF